This T cell receptor beta chain was profiled in a study of blood T cell repertoires in COVID-19. As for the study in general: Italy, Spain and the United States were the sources of the convalescent and acute COVID-19 samples. PBMCs, B-cell-depleted T cells, or T cells were the source of the cDNA or gDNA that made up the material.

This CDR3 has 15 amino acids. V lost 2 bases and J lost 6; bases outside the gene matches: 4. CDR1 is SGDLS, CDR2 YYNGEE, per germline. TCRdb keeps only in-frame clones here, not all; method: immunoSEQ multiplex PCR. Of around 68,000 clones in the sample, roughly 84% were seen once. Sequenced input: peripheral blood. This receptor was obtained from a man in his fifties with active COVID-19. V and J are TRBV9 and TRBJ2-3, with 12 positions matching TRBD2. CDR3 nucleotides: TGTGCCAGCAGCGTGGGAGGACTAGCGGGGGATACGCAGTATTTT. As protein: CASSVGGLAGDTQYF.